This T cell receptor (beta chain) was identified during a study of cytomegalovirus exposure and HLA in healthy donors. The study's findings and limits: The tendency of first-cohort TCR clusters to co-occur in the 120 or so validation repertoires emerged from a later analysis. The study recorded over 150 TCR beta chains that were cytomegalovirus-associated.

Clones were read by immunoSEQ multiplex PCR, and TCRdb kept only the in-frame ones, dropping some. Here the sample spans roughly 230,000 clones, roughly 91% being singletons. To note about this clone: Its antigen is currently unknown.

This CDR3 contains 16 residues. Germline CDR1 reads LGHNT; CDR2 reads FRNRAP. V lost 0 bases and J lost 6, with 18 bases in between. These donors were members of the roughly 130-subject validation cohort, a group separate from the approximately 670-subject first cohort. This chain links TRBV12-5 with TRBJ2-7; D ambiguous. This receptor was identified in a woman under 40 in good health and CMV-seronegative. The sequenced material came from PBMCs. The DNA for the CDR3 is TGTGCTAGTGGTTTGGTAATCGGTGACTTCCCAGGCGAGCAGTACTTC. Protein sequence: CASGLVIGDFPGEQYF. The whole variable domain, remainder taken from reference TRBV12-5 and TRBJ2-7, is DARVTQTPRHKVTEMGQEVTMRCQPILGHNTVFWYRQTMMQGLELLAYFRNRAPLDDSGMPKDRFSAEMPDATLATLKIQPSEPRDSAVYFCASGLVIGDFPGEQYFGPGTRLTVT.